This paragraph reports one TCR beta chain. No antigen is known for it. Germline V CDR1 and CDR2: MGHRA, YSYEKL. The CDR3 runs 14 residues. The V end was cut by 1 base, the J end by 2 bases, with 8 bases between. Primers for the PCR totalled 60 Vbeta and 13 Jbeta. Profiling relied on immunoSEQ multiplex PCR, and the TCRdb table lists in-frame clones only, not all of them. In the table there are about 190,000 clones, roughly 79% of which are singletons. The data originate from a study of cytomegalovirus exposure and HLA in healthy donors. Points from the study as a whole: The Asian-associated ancestry cluster reportedly had fewer N-insertions than the roughly 720-donor mean in a later analysis. Among the most significant clusters, several appeared linked to common viral pathogens in a later analysis. It was 150 to 200 TCR beta chains that were listed as cytomegalovirus-associated. A few chains tied to CMV proved CMV antigen-specific in vitro.

The clonotype was recovered from a woman between 18 and 30 years old in good health and CMV-seronegative. Specimen: PBMCs. J is TRBJ1-2 and V is TRBV4-1; D unresolved. The CDR3 coding sequence is TGCGCCAGCAGCCAAGGAGGCAGCAACTATGGCTACACCTTC. Protein sequence: CASSQGGSNYGYTF.